This T cell receptor beta chain derives from a study of blood T cell repertoires in COVID-19. Here immunoSEQ multiplex PCR was the method, and the copy in TCRdb shows in-frame clones only, minus some. The table lists 300,000 or so clones, around 86% of them singletons, with 1% in the top ten. Germline trimming cut 1 base from V and 0 bases from J; bases unmatched to any gene: 8. Germline assignment: CDR1 SEHNR and CDR2 FQNEAQ (reference sequence). The CDR3 runs to 17 residues. The sample taken for sequencing was peripheral blood. This rearrangement joins TRBV7-9 to TRBJ2-5; the match to TRBD2 covers 7 bases. This sequence originates from a man between 50 and 59 years old with active or convalescent COVID-19. DNA for the CDR3: TGTGCCAGCAGCTTAGGCGCCTCCGCGGGAGACCAAGAGACCCAGTACTTC. This gives the protein CASSLGASAGDQETQYF. The variable domain in full, with the rest retrieved from reference TRBV7-9 and TRBJ2-5, is DTGVSQNPRHKITKRGQNVTFRCDPISEHNRLYWYRQTLGQGPEFLTYFQNEAQLEKSRLLSDRFSAERPKGSFSTLEIQRTEQGDSAMYLCASSLGASAGDQETQYFGPGTRLLVL.